The 27 T cell receptor beta chains below were found in one sample sequenced in a study of identical twins. TCRdb redid the calling of the 5' RACE reads with MiXCR, one entry per CDR3 protein. The sample lists around 470,000 distinct CDR3 sequences, 14% occurring once. This sample also appeared in a second study, on yellow fever vaccine responses in identical twins.

The material sequenced was CD4+ T cells sorted from blood. Source of these receptors: a woman aged 18 to 35 in good health.

The chain links TRBV7-9 to TRBJ2-6; 7 bases are shared with TRBD2. In germline, CDR1 is SEHNR, CDR2 FQNEAQ (reference sequence). Losses at the gene ends were 3 bases for V and 2 bases for J; bases not matched to a gene: 4. CDR3 length equals 16 residues. CDR3 sequence (DNA): TGTGCCAGCAGCTTCCAGGGAGGGACTGGGGCCAACGTCCTGACTTTC. This sequence encodes CASSFQGGTGANVLTF.

This clonotype was counted at least ten times. This chain joins TRBV7-2 and TRBJ2-3, with TRBD2 matching 11 bases. V shed 0 bases, J shed 6 bases, and the junction held 2 bases outside the gene matches. The germline V gene has CDR1 SGHTA and CDR2 FQGNSA. The CDR3 covers 15 residues. CDR3 in DNA: TGTGCCAGCAGCTTAGCCCCTAGCGGGGGGGATACGCAGTATTTT. It specifies CASSLAPSGGDTQYF. The whole variable domain, remainder taken from reference TRBV7-2 and TRBJ2-3, is GAGVSQSPSNKVTEKGKDVELRCDPISGHTALYWYRQSLGQGLEFLIYFQGNSAPDKSGLPSDRFSAERTGGSVSTLTIQRTQQEDSAVYLCASSLAPSGGDTQYFGPGTRLTVL.

This chain joins TRBV2 and TRBJ2-3, with D hard to call. V was cut by 9 bases and J by 3 bases, with 7 bases left in between. CDR3 length: 11 residues. The germline V gene has CDR1 SNHLY and CDR2 FYNNEI. Written as DNA, the CDR3 is TGTGCCAGGAAACTTACAGATACGCAGTATTTT. Translation gives CARKLTDTQYF.

This chain links TRBV4-2 with TRBJ1-5; the D is unclear. Deletions cut 4 bases from V and 1 base from J, with 14 bases between. CDR3 length: 16 residues. In germline, CDR1 is LGHNA, CDR2 YNFKEQ. CDR3 sequence reads: CASSLLGEISNQPQHF. The CDR3 bases are TGTGCCAGCAGCCTACTTGGGGAAATAAGCAATCAGCCCCAGCATTTT.

The sample holds a few counts of this clonotype. This chain links TRBV6-6 with TRBJ1-1; no firm D call. The CDR3 has 12 amino acids. Trimming shortened V by 7 bases and J by 4 bases, and 10 bases separated the two germline ends. Germline CDR1 MNHNY, CDR2 SVGAGI (reference sequence). The DNA for the CDR3 is TGTGCCAGCACCCATGGCAGCACTGAAGCTTTCTTT. It is translated as CASTHGSTEAFF.

This clonotype was counted a few times. This chain joins TRBV20-1 and TRBJ2-1, with 8 bases matching TRBD1. With 6 bases clipped from V and 7 bases from J, the junction kept 8 bases outside the gene matches. There are 13 residues in the CDR3. The V gene's germline CDR1 is DFQATT and CDR2 SNEGSKA (reference sequence). The CDR3 sequence is CSAPHRGRNEQFF. The CDR3 nucleotides read TGCAGTGCCCCACACAGGGGGAGGAATGAGCAGTTCTTC.

V and J are TRBV9 and TRBJ2-2, with TRBD2 as a possible D gene (6 bases). This CDR3 has 15 amino acids. V shed 3 bases and J shed 0 bases, with 9 bases lying between them. Germline V lookup: CDR1 SGDLS, CDR2 YYNGEE. The CDR3 DNA reads as TGTGCCAGCAGCGATGGGGGGTCGAACACCGGGGAGCTGTTTTTT. It yields the protein CASSDGGSNTGELFF.

The genes are TRBV7-8 and TRBJ2-7; 7 nucleotides align to TRBD1. CDR3 length: 13 amino acids. V was pared by 5 bases and J by 8 bases, with 9 bases of the junction left unmatched. CDR1 is SGHVS, CDR2 FQNEAQ, per germline. The CDR3 nucleotides are TGTGCCAGCAGCCCGAGACAGGGTGGACAGCAGTACTTC. Translated: CASSPRQGGQQYF.

V and J are TRBV11-1 and TRBJ2-2; weak D call: TRBD2 (6 bases). Per the germline V gene, CDR1 is SGHAT and CDR2 is FQDESV (reference sequence). The ends were cut back, 6 bases at V and 4 bases at J, with 27 bases in the middle. This CDR3 comprises 19 residues. DNA for the CDR3: TGTGCCAGCAGTCCAATAACGGCCCGGGGCGGGGACTTCACCGGGGAGCTGTTTTTT. Translated: CASSPITARGGDFTGELFF.

This chain joins TRBV29-1 and TRBJ2-2; 12 nucleotides agree with TRBD2. The length of the CDR3 is 15 residues. The trim removed 7 bases at V and 0 bases at J, leaving 3 bases unmatched. Germline values: CDR1 SQVTM, CDR2 ANQGSEA. Written as DNA, the CDR3 is TGCAGCGCCCGGACTAGCGGGGCGAACACCGGGGAGCTGTTTTTT. It encodes CSARTSGANTGELFF.

This clonotype showed up many times. V usage is TRBV7-2 and J usage is TRBJ2-3; TRBD2 aligns across 11 bases. After removal of 6 bases from V and 6 bases from J, the junction contained 8 bases not matched to a gene. Looked up from germline, CDR1 is SGHTA and CDR2 is FQGNSA. The CDR3 runs 15 residues. The CDR3 DNA reads TGTGCCAGCAGACTACTAGCGGGAGTCCAGGATACGCAGTATTTT. It translates to CASRLLAGVQDTQYF.

J is TRBJ2-2 and V is TRBV5-1; 10 nucleotides line up with TRBD2. The CDR3 has 16 amino acids. Germline CDR1 is SGHRS and CDR2 is YFSETQ. Unmatched junction bases numbered 6, after V lost 5 bases and J lost 2 bases. The DNA of the CDR3 is TGCGCCAGCAGTCCTACTAGCGGGATAAACACCGGGGAGCTGTTTTTT. As protein: CASSPTSGINTGELFF.

This clonotype was picked up a small number of times. CDR3 DNA sequence: TGTGCCAGCAGCTTAGACAGGGGGCGCAGTGAAAAACTGTTTTTT. The encoded protein is CASSLDRGRSEKLFF. The chain recombines TRBV7-2 with TRBJ1-4, with 9 bases fitting TRBD1. The J segment lost 7 bases and the V segment lost 1 base, leaving 4 bases of the junction unmatched. The CDR3 is made up of 15 amino acids. CDR1 is SGHTA and CDR2 is FQGNSA in the germline V gene.

This clonotype turned up a few times. This chain joins TRBV10-3 and TRBJ2-7; 10 bases map to TRBD2. CDR1 and CDR2 from the germline V gene are ENHRY and SYGVKD. The CDR3 consists of 15 residues. J was trimmed by 2 bases and V by 8 bases; bases with no gene match: 9. The DNA for the CDR3 is TGTGCCATCTCCACCGGGACTAGCGTAACCTACGAGCAGTACTTC. Amino acid sequence: CAISTGTSVTYEQYF.

This clonotype was counted only a few times. The V and J genes are TRBV7-9 and TRBJ2-2; perhaps TRBD2 as D (5 bases). V dropped 5 bases and J dropped 6 bases, with 19 bases sitting between them. The CDR3 spans 16 residues. Germline values: CDR1 SEHNR, CDR2 FQNEAQ (reference sequence). The CDR3 DNA reads TGTGCCAGCAGCCAACCAGTACCGATCGGGGCCGGGGAGCTGTTTTTT. It specifies CASSQPVPIGAGELFF.

This chain joins TRBV7-9 and TRBJ2-3; D may correspond to TRBD1 or TRBD2 (6 bases each). The CDR3 is 15 residues long. V shed 5 bases and J shed 4 bases, with 16 bases lying between them. Germline-derived CDR1 and CDR2 are SEHNR and FQNEAQ (reference sequence). The CDR3 DNA sequence: TGTGCCAGCAGCCCCTGGGGGGCAGGGGCAGATACGCAGTATTTT. This sequence encodes CASSPWGAGADTQYF. The full variable domain, completed using reference TRBV7-9 and TRBJ2-3, is DTGVSQNPRHKITKRGQNVTFRCDPISEHNRLYWYRQTLGQGPEFLTYFQNEAQLEKSRLLSDRFSAERPKGSFSTLEIQRTEQGDSAMYLCASSPWGAGADTQYFGPGTRLTVL.

This clonotype has a handful of counts. This chain links TRBV20-1 with TRBJ2-7; possibly TRBD2 for D (6 bases). Germline V gives CDR1 DFQATT, CDR2 SNEGSKA (reference sequence). The CDR3 has 14 amino acids. V dropped 3 bases and J dropped 0 bases, with 12 bases sitting between them. The CDR3 bases are TGCAGTGCTAGGGGCGGGACCCGCTCCTACGAGCAGTACTTC. Translated, it gives CSARGGTRSYEQYF.

The table lists this clonotype with a few counts. The J gene is TRBJ2-1, the V gene TRBV24-1; 7 bases agree with TRBD1. CDR1 and CDR2 (germline): KGHDR, SFDVKD. V shed 0 bases, J shed 4 bases, and the junction held 5 bases outside the gene matches. The CDR3 covers 16 residues. DNA for the CDR3: TGTGCCACCAGTGATTTGCGAGGGACAGATTACAATGAGCAGTTCTTC. It specifies CATSDLRGTDYNEQFF.

This clonotype was counted between two and nine times. The V and J genes are TRBV27 and TRBJ2-1; tentatively, D is TRBD2 (6 bases). Trimming left V 5 bases short and J 2 bases short, with 19 bases between. The CDR3 has 17 residues. In germline, CDR1 is MNHEY, CDR2 SMNVEV (reference sequence). The DNA for the CDR3 is TGTGCCAGCAGTCGCCCCACCGGACCGGGGGCCTACAATGAGCAGTTCTTC. Its translation: CASSRPTGPGAYNEQFF.

The chain carries TRBV4-3 and TRBJ2-7; perhaps TRBD1 as D (5 bases). Germline V lookup: CDR1 LGHNA, CDR2 YSLEER. The length of the CDR3 is 14 residues. V was shortened by 3 bases and J by 0 bases, with 9 bases between the two germline ends. The CDR3 loop reads CASSQTVISYEQYF. Written as DNA, the CDR3 is TGCGCCAGCAGCCAGACAGTTATCTCCTACGAGCAGTACTTC.

The chain employs TRBV6-2 or TRBV6-3 and TRBJ2-3; 9 bases are a match to TRBD1. The CDR3 is made up of 16 amino acids. Germline V gene sequence: CDR1 MNHEY, CDR2 SVGEGT. The V gene end was trimmed by 6 bases and the J gene end by 5 bases; junction bases not matched to a gene: 12. CDR3 nucleotides: TGTGCCAGCAGGCTCACCGGGACAGGGTCTAGAGATACGCAGTATTTT. It codes for CASRLTGTGSRDTQYF.

The chain carries TRBV20-1 and TRBJ2-3; 7 bases agree with TRBD1. The CDR3 contains 16 residues. Looked up from germline, CDR1 is DFQATT and CDR2 is SNEGSKA (reference sequence). The V segment lost 0 bases and the J segment 3 bases; nucleotides outside the gene matches: 9. DNA for the CDR3: TGCAGTGCTAGAGATCCAGATAAGGGGGCGACAGATACGCAGTATTTT. Translating it yields CSARDPDKGATDTQYF.

V gene TRBV5-1 combines with J gene TRBJ2-6, with D possibly matching TRBD2 (5 bases). Per germline, CDR1 SGHRS and CDR2 YFSETQ. V lost 4 bases and J lost 11, with 16 bases in between. The CDR3 is 14 amino acids. The CDR3 region is CASSLSGTSDVLTF. The CDR3 coding sequence is TGCGCCAGCAGCCTAAGCGGTACTTCCGACGTCCTGACTTTC.

J is TRBJ2-3 and V is TRBV19, with TRBD2 matching 7 bases. V gave up 5 bases and J gave up 4 bases; unmatched junction bases: 9. The CDR3 loop spans 15 amino acids. Germline CDR1 is LNHDA and CDR2 is SQIVND (reference sequence). CDR3 region: CASSVTSPGADTQYF. The CDR3, as DNA: TGTGCCAGTAGTGTGACTAGCCCCGGGGCAGATACGCAGTATTTT.

This chain links TRBV25-1 with TRBJ2-7, with a possible D match to TRBD1 (5 bases). Deletions cut 1 base from V and 4 bases from J, with 14 bases between. In germline, CDR1 is MGHDK, CDR2 SYGVNS. The CDR3 has 15 amino acids. In DNA form, the CDR3 reads TGTGCCAGCAGTGAATCCAAGGGGCTGAGGTACGAGCAGTACTTC. The encoded protein is CASSESKGLRYEQYF.

The sample holds a few counts of this clonotype. The chain couples TRBV2 to TRBJ2-2; D is uncertain. The V gene lost 7 bases and the J gene lost 1 base, with 10 bases spanning the gap. Germline V gene sequence: CDR1 SNHLY, CDR2 FYNNEI. The CDR3 has 14 residues. The CDR3 nucleotides read TGTGCCAGCACGCAAAAGGGGAACACCGGGGAGCTGTTTTTT. Encoded protein: CASTQKGNTGELFF.

This sequence joins TRBV5-8 and TRBJ2-3, with TRBD1 as a possible D gene (5 bases). Trimming pared 0 bases from V and 1 base from J, leaving 15 bases between. Per germline, CDR1 SGHTS and CDR2 YDEGEE. The CDR3 contains 17 residues. The CDR3 DNA sequence: TGTGCCAGCAGCTTGGGGCTCGGCAGGGCGGGCACAGATACGCAGTATTTT. Amino acid sequence: CASSLGLGRAGTDTQYF.